These 9 T cell receptor beta chains came from one sample sequenced in a study of CXCR3-negative and CXCR3-positive naive CD8 T cells. Whole-study findings and limits: CXCR3-negative naive cells had less hydrophobic TRB CDR3s than did CXCR3-positive naive cells.

All TRB cDNA libraries came from 5' RACE performed with UMI labels. TCRdb re-called the 5' RACE reads and catalogs CDR3 proteins one per entry, DNA excluded. The sample table sets out roughly 99,000 distinct CDR3 sequences. The antigens of these receptors remain unknown. The sequenced sample was naive CXCR3+ CD8+ T cells from blood. Regarding subset: CD45RO-CCR7+CD27+CD95- naive CD8+ T cells expressing CXCR3 (TNR3+). The receptor source for this set is a human donor in good health. Some clones in this sample may be carry-over from other donors' samples.

V is TRBV7-9 and J is TRBJ2-7; absent DNA, TCRdb's TRBD1 call cannot be checked. Germline assignment: CDR1 SEHNR and CDR2 FQNEAQ (reference sequence). The CDR3 is made up of 13 amino acids. This CDR3 is CASSPRDPYEQYF.

The V and J genes are TRBV7-9 and TRBJ2-4; TCRdb designates TRBD2, a call that cannot be tested without DNA. Germline V CDR1 and CDR2: SEHNR, FQNEAQ (reference sequence). CDR3 length: 15 amino acids. The CDR3 loop is CASSFTAGGLNIQYF.

J is TRBJ2-1 and V is TRBV20-1. CDR3 length: 15 amino acids. CDR1 is DFQATT, CDR2 SNEGSKA, per germline (reference sequence). CDR3 amino acids: CSAPSTGGPYNEQFF.

The CDR3 reads CASSFRVVGELFF. The chain has TRBV12-3 or TRBV12-4 and TRBJ2-2. The CDR3 spans 13 residues.

The chain employs TRBV14 and TRBJ2-7. The germline V gene encodes CDR1 SGHDN and CDR2 FVKESK. The CDR3 is made up of 16 amino acids. The CDR3: CASSQDHSWLGYEQYF.

This chain's CDR3 is CASSLSAQGHNEQFF. V usage is TRBV5-1 and J usage is TRBJ2-1; the TRBD2 assignment by TCRdb is unverifiable without DNA. The CDR3 is 15 amino acids. Germline lookup yields CDR1 SGHRS and CDR2 YFSETQ.

The rearrangement uses TRBV5-1 and TRBJ1-4. The CDR3 is 13 amino acids. Germline-derived CDR1 and CDR2 are SGHRS and YFSETQ. CDR3 loop: CASSWNPNEKLFF.

The chain is built from TRBV12-3 or TRBV12-4 and TRBJ1-5. CDR3 size: 13 residues. The CDR3 region is CASGYTGGQPQHF.

The J gene is TRBJ2-5, the V gene TRBV10-3; TCRdb's D call, TRBD1, is unchecked because there is no DNA. The CDR3 spans 17 residues. The germline CDR1 and CDR2 sequences are ENHRY and SYGVKD. CDR3 sequence reads: CAISGDQGGHGEETQYF.